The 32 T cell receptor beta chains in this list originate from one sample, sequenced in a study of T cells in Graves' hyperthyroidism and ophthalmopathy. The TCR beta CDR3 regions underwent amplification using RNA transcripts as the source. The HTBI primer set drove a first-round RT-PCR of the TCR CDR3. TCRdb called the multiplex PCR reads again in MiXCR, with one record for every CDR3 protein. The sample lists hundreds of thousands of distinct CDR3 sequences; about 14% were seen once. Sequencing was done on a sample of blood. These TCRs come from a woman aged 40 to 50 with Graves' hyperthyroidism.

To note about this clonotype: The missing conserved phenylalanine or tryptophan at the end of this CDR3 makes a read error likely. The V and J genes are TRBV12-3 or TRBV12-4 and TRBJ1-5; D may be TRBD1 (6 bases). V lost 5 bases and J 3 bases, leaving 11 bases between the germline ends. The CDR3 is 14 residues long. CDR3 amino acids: CASSQQGFNQPQHS. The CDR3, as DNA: TGTGCCAGCAGTCAACAGGGTTTCAATCAGCCCCAGCATTCT.

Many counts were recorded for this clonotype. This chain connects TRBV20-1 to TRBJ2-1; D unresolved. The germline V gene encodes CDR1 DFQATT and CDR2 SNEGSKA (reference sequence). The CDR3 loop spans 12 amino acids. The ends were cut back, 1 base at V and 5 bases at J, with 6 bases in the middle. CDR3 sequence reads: CSARAANNEQFF. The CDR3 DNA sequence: TGCAGTGCTAGAGCGGCGAACAATGAGCAGTTCTTC.

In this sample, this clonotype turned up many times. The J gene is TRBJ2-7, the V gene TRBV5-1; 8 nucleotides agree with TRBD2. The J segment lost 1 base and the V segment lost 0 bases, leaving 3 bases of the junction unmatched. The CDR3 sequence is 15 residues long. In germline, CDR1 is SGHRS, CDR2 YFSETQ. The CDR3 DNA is TGCGCCAGCAGCTTGGTACTAGCGGATTCCTACGAGCAGTACTTC. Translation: CASSLVLADSYEQYF. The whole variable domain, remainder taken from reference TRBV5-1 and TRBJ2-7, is KAGVTQTPRYLIKTRGQQVTLSCSPISGHRSVSWYQQTPGQGLQFLFEYFSETQRNKGNFPGRFSGRQFSNSRSEMNVSTLELGDSALYLCASSLVLADSYEQYFGPGTRLTVT.

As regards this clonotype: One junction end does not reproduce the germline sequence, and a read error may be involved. The CDR3 loop is CAISGRVDCQPQHF. The CDR3 nucleotides read TGCGCCATCAGTGGCAGGGTCGATTGTCAGCCCCAGCATTTT. The chain has TRBV10-3 and TRBJ1-5; a weak D match, TRBD1 (5 bases). This CDR3 comprises 14 residues. The germline CDR1 and CDR2 sequences are ENHRY and SYGVKD.

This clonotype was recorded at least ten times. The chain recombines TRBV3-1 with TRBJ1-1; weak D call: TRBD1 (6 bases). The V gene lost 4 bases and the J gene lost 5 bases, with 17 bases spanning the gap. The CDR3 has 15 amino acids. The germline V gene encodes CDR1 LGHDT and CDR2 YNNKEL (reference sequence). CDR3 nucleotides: TGTGCCAGCAGCCCCGGGGGCCTAATTGGGACTGAAGCTTTCTTT. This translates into CASSPGGLIGTEAFF.

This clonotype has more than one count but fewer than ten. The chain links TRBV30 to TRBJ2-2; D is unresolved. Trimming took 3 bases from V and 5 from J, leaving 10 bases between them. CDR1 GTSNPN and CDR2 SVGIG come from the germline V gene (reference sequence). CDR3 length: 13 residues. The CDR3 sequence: CAWSAPGTGELFF. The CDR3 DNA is TGTGCCTGGAGCGCCCCCGGAACCGGGGAGCTGTTTTTT.

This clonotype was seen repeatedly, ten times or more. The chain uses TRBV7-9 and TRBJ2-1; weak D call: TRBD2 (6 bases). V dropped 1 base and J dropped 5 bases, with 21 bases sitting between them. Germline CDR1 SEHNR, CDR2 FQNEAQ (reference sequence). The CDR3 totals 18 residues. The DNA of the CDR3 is TGTGCCAGCAGCTTAGGACCCGGGGGACGGAGCACCAACAATGAGCAGTTCTTC. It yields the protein CASSLGPGGRSTNNEQFF.

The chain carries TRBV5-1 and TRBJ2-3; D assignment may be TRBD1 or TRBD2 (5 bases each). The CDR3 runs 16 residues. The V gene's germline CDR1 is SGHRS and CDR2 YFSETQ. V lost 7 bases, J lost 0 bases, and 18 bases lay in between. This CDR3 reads CASSIGTLGSTDTQYF. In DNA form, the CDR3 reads TGCGCCAGCTCAATTGGGACCCTAGGTAGCACAGATACGCAGTATTTT.

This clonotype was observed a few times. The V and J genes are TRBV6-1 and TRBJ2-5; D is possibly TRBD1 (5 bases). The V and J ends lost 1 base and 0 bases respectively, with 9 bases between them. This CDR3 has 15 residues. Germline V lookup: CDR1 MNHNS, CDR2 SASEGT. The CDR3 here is CASSEGTGYQETQYF. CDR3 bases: TGTGCCAGCAGTGAAGGAACAGGATACCAAGAGACCCAGTACTTC.

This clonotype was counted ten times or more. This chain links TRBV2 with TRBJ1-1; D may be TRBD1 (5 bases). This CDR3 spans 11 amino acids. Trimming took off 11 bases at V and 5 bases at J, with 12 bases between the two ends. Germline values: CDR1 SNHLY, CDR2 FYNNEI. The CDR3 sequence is CAGARGTEAFF. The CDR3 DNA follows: TGTGCCGGGGCCCGGGGAACTGAAGCTTTCTTT.

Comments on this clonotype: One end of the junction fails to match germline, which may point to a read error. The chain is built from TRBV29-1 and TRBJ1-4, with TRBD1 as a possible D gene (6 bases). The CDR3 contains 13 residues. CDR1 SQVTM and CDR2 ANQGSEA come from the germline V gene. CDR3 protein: CSVEDRRGEKLFF. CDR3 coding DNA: TGCAGCGTAGAAGACAGGCGAGGGGAAAAACTGTTTTTT.

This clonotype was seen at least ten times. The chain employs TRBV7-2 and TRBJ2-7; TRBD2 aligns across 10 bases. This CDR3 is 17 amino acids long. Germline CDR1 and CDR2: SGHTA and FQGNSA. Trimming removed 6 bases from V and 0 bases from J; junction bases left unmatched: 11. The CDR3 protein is CASSSYPLAGHSYEQYF. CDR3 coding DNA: TGTGCCAGCAGTTCCTATCCACTAGCGGGACACTCCTACGAGCAGTACTTC.

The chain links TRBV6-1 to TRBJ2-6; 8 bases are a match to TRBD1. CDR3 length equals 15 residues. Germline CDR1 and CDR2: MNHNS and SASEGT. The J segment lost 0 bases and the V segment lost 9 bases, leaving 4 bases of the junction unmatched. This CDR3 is CASTGGSSGANVLTF. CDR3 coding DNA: TGTGCCAGTACAGGGGGTTCCTCTGGGGCCAACGTCCTGACTTTC.

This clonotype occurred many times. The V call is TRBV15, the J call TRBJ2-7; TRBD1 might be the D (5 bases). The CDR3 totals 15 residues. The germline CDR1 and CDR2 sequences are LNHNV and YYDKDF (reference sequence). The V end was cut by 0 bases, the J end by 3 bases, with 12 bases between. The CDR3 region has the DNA TGTGCCACCAGCAGAGATAGGCAGGGAAGCTACGAGCAGTACTTC. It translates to CATSRDRQGSYEQYF.

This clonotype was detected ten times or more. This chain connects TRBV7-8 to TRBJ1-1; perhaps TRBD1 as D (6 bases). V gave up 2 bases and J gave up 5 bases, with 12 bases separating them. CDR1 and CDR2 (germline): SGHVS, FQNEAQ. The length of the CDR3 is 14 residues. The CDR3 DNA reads TGTGCCAGCAGCTTACTGGGTCAGGGGACTGAAGCTTTCTTT. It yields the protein CASSLLGQGTEAFF.

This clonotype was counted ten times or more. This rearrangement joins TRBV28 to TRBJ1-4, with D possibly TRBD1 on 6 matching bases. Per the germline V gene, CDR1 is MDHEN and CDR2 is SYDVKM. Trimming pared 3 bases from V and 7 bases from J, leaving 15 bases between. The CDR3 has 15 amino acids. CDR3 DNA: TGTGCCAGCAGTTTCGGGGGGCTAACTGGTGAAAAACTGTTTTTT. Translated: CASSFGGLTGEKLFF. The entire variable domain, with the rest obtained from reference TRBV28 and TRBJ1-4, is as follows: DVKVTQSSRYLVKRTGEKVFLECVQDMDHENMFWYRQDPGLGLRLIYFSYDVKMKEKGDIPEGYSVSREKKERFSLILESASTNQTSMYLCASSFGGLTGEKLFFGSGTQLSVL.

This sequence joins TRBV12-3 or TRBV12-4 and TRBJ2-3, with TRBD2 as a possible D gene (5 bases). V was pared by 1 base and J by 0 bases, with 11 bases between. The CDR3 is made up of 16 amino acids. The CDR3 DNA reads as TGTGCCAGCAGTTTAGTCGGAGGTCCTAGCACAGATACGCAGTATTTT. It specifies CASSLVGGPSTDTQYF.

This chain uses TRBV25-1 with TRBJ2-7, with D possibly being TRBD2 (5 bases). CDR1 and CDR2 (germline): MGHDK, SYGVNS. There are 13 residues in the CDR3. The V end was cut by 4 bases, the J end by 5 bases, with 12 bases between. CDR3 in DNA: TGTGCCAGCAGTGGATCGGGAAGGAACGAGCAGTACTTC. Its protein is CASSGSGRNEQYF.

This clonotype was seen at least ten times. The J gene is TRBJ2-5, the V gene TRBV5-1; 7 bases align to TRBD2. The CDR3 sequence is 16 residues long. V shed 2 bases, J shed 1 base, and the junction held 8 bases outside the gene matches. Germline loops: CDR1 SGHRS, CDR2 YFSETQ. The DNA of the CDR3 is TGCGCCAGCAGCTTTGAGGGCAGCGGGGCCCAAGAGACCCAGTACTTC. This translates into CASSFEGSGAQETQYF.

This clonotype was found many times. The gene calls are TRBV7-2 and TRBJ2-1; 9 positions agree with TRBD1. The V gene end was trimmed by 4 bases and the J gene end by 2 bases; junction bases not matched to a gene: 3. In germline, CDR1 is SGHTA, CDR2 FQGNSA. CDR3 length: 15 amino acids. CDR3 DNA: TGTGCCAGCAGCTCGACAGGGGGGACCTACAATGAGCAGTTCTTC. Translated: CASSSTGGTYNEQFF.

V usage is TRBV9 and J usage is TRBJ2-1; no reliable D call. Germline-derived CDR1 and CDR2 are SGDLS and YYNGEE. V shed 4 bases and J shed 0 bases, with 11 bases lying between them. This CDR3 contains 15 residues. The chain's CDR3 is CASSPQRSSYNEQFF. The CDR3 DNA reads TGTGCCAGCAGCCCACAGCGAAGCTCCTACAATGAGCAGTTCTTC.

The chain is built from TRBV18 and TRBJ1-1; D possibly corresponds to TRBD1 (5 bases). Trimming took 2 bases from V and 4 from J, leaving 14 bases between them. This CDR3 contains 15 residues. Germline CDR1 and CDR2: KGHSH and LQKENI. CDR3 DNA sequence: TGTGCCAGCTCACCAAAGATTACAGGCGGCACTGAAGCTTTCTTT. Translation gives CASSPKITGGTEAFF.

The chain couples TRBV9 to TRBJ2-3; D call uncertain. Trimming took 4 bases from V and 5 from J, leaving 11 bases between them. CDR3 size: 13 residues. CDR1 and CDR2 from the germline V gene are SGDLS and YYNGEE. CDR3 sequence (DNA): TGTGCCAGCAGCCCTGAGTCCGGAGATACGCAGTATTTT. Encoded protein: CASSPESGDTQYF.

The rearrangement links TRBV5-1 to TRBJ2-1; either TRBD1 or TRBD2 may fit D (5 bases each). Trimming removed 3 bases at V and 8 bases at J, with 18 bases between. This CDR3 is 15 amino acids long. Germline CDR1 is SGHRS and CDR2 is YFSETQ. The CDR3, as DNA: TGCGCCAGCAGCTGGGGCCGGGACCCCCGGGATGAGCAGTTCTTC. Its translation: CASSWGRDPRDEQFF. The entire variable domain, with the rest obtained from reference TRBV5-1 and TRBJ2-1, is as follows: KAGVTQTPRYLIKTRGQQVTLSCSPISGHRSVSWYQQTPGQGLQFLFEYFSETQRNKGNFPGRFSGRQFSNSRSEMNVSTLELGDSALYLCASSWGRDPRDEQFFGPGTRLTVL.

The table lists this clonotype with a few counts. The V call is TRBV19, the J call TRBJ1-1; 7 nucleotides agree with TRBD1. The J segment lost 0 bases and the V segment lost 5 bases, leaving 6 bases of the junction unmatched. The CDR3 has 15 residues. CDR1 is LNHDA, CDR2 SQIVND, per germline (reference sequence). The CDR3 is CASSSKGQLNTEAFF. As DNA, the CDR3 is TGTGCCAGTAGTTCGAAGGGACAGCTGAACACTGAAGCTTTCTTT.

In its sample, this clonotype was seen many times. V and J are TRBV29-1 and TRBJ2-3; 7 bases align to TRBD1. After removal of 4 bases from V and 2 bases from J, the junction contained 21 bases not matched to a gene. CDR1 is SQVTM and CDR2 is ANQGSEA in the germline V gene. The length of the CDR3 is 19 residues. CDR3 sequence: CSVGQGARCERPNTDTQYF. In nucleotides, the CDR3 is TGCAGCGTTGGACAGGGAGCCCGCTGCGAGCGACCGAACACAGATACGCAGTATTTT.

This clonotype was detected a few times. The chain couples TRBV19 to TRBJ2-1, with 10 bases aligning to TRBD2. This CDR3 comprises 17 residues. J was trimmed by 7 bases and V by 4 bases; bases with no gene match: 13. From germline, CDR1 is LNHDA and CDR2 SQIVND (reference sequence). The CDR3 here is CASSKLPSGRSGNEQFF. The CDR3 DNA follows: TGTGCCAGTAGTAAGCTCCCTAGCGGGAGATCAGGGAATGAGCAGTTCTTC.

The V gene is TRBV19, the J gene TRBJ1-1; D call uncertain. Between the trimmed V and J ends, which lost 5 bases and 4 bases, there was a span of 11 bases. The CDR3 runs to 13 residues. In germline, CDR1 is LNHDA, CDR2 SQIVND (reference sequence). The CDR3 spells CASSYEGTTEAFF. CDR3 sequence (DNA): TGTGCCAGTAGTTATGAGGGTACCACTGAAGCTTTCTTT.

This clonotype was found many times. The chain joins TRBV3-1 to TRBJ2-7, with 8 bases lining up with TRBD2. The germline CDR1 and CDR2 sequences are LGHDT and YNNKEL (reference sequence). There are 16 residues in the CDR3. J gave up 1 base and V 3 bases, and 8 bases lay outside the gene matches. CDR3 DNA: TGTGCCAGCAGCCAGACTCCGGGACTAGATTCCTACGAGCAGTACTTC. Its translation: CASSQTPGLDSYEQYF.

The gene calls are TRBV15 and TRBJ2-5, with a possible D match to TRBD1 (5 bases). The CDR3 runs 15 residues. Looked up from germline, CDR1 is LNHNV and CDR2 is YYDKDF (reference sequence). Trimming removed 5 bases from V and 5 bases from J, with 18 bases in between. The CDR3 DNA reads TGTGCCACCAGCTCCATAGGGGCAGGGCAGGAGACCCAGTACTTC. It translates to CATSSIGAGQETQYF.

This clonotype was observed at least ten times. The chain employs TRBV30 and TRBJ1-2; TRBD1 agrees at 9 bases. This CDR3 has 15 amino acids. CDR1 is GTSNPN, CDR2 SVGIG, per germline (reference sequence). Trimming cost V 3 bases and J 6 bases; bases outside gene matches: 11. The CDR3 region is CAWSAGLQGANGYTF. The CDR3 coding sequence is TGTGCCTGGAGCGCAGGACTACAGGGGGCGAATGGCTACACCTTC.

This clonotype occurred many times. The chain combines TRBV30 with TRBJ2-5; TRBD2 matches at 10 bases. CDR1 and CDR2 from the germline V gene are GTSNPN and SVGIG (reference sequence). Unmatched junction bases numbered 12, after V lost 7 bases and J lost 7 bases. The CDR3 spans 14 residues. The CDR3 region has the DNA TGTGCCTTAACTAGAGCGGGAGGGCCTGCGACCCAGTACTTC. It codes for CALTRAGGPATQYF.